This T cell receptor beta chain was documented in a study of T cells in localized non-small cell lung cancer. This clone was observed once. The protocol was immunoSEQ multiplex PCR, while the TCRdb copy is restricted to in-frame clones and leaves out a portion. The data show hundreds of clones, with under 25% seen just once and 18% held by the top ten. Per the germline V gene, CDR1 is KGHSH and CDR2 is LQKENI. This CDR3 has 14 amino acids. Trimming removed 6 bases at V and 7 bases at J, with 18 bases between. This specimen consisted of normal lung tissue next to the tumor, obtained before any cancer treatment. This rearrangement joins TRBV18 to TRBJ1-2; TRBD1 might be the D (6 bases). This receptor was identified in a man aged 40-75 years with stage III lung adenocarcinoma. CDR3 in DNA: TGTGCCAGCTCCCTAGAGGAAGGGGGAACTGGCTACACCTTC. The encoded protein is CASSLEEGGTGYTF. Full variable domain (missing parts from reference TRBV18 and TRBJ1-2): NAGVMQNPRHLVRRRGQEARLRCSPMKGHSHVYWYRQLPEEGLKFMVYLQKENIIDESGMPKERFSAEFPKEGPSILRIQQVVRGDSAAYFCASSLEEGGTGYTFGSGTRLTVV.